These 17 T cell receptor beta chains share one sample of origin, sequenced in a study of response to subunit inactivated influenza vaccine. TCRdb called the RT-PCR reads again in MiXCR, with one record for every CDR3 protein. Among just under 550,000 distinct CDR3 sequences, roughly 25% were seen once, and the ten largest hold about 2.8%. The data also belong to a second study, concerning T cells expressing NK-cell markers. As that study records: TCR beta cDNA was generated via 5'RACE template switching incorporating UMIs.

The specimen was CD4+ T cells sorted from PBMCs, collected roughly 12 days after vaccination. Receptor source: a man aged 50-59 years who received an inactivated influenza vaccine.

This clonotype was counted many times. CDR3: CASSGGRTEAFF. The CDR3 bases are TGTGCCAGCAGTGGGGGGAGGACTGAAGCTTTCTTT. The chain combines TRBV28 with TRBJ1-1; possible D gene TRBD1, 5 bases. CDR1 and CDR2 from the germline V gene are MDHEN and SYDVKM. Trimming stripped 5 bases from V and 5 bases from J, with 9 bases between. The CDR3 totals 12 residues.

The chain links TRBV7-2 to TRBJ1-2; D gene uncertain. Trimming removed 1 base at V and 5 bases at J, with 8 bases between. Per the germline V gene, CDR1 is SGHTA and CDR2 is FQGNSA. There are 13 residues in the CDR3. CDR3 in amino acids: CASSLGASYGYTF. CDR3 bases: TGTGCCAGCAGCTTAGGCGCATCTTATGGCTACACCTTC. Using reference TRBV7-2 and TRBJ1-2 for the parts outside the CDR3, the full variable domain is GAGVSQSPSNKVTEKGKDVELRCDPISGHTALYWYRQSLGQGLEFLIYFQGNSAPDKSGLPSDRFSAERTGGSVSTLTIQRTQQEDSAVYLCASSLGASYGYTFGSGTRLTVV.

This clonotype came up a few times. J is TRBJ2-1 and V is TRBV19, with 7 bases aligning to TRBD1. V dropped 9 bases and J dropped 5; count of bases not matched to a gene: 13. The germline V gene encodes CDR1 LNHDA and CDR2 SQIVND (reference sequence). The CDR3 length is 15 residues. In DNA form, the CDR3 reads TGTGCCAGACCGAGACAGGGTTCGCCCGACAATGAGCAGTTCTTC. Translating it yields CARPRQGSPDNEQFF.

The chain couples TRBV5-1 to TRBJ2-3; maybe TRBD2 (5 bases). V was clipped by 3 bases and J by 0 bases, with 11 bases between them. Germline-derived CDR1 and CDR2 are SGHRS and YFSETQ. The CDR3 covers 15 residues. The CDR3 DNA reads TGCGCCAGCAGCTCCCAGCGGTCTAGCACAGATACGCAGTATTTT. Translating gives CASSSQRSSTDTQYF.

The genes are TRBV6-1 and TRBJ1-1, with 7 bases matching TRBD1. The CDR3 extends over 16 amino acids. Germline CDR1 MNHNS, CDR2 SASEGT. V lost 7 bases to trimming and J lost 5 bases; unmatched junction nucleotides: 16. The CDR3 DNA follows: TGTGCCAGCATCGAGGACAGGACCCTCCGAGGGACTGAAGCTTTCTTT. This translates into CASIEDRTLRGTEAFF.

Only a few counts were recorded for this clonotype. The genes are TRBV12-3 or TRBV12-4 and TRBJ1-1; no firm D call. This CDR3 has 12 residues. V was shortened by 6 bases and J by 3 bases, with 8 bases between the two germline ends. The DNA for the CDR3 is TGTGCCAGCAGCCGTACGGACACTGAAGCTTTCTTT. It yields the protein CASSRTDTEAFF.

This clonotype was counted a few times. V and J are TRBV20-1 and TRBJ2-3; TRBD2 matches at 14 bases. The germline CDR1 and CDR2 sequences are DFQATT and SNEGSKA (reference sequence). Unmatched junction bases numbered 7, after V lost 4 bases and J lost 10 bases. The CDR3 sequence is 14 residues long. The CDR3 is CSANHGLAGGAQYF. The CDR3 coding sequence is TGCAGTGCTAACCACGGACTAGCGGGAGGCGCGCAGTATTTT.

The chain joins TRBV2 to TRBJ2-5, with D maybe TRBD2 (6 bases). In germline, CDR1 is SNHLY, CDR2 FYNNEI. This CDR3 comprises 13 residues. Trimming cost V 6 bases and J 5 bases, with 13 bases left between them. The CDR3 loop reads CASRTDRGETQYF. DNA of the CDR3: TGTGCCAGCAGAACGGACCGGGGGGAGACCCAGTACTTC.

The V gene is TRBV24-1, the J gene TRBJ2-1, with D possibly being TRBD1 (6 bases). This CDR3 contains 13 residues. Trimming left V 2 bases short and J 6 bases short, with 7 bases between. Germline V gives CDR1 KGHDR, CDR2 SFDVKD. The CDR3 sequence: CATSDWTVNEQFF. The CDR3 coding sequence is TGTGCCACCAGTGATTGGACAGTCAATGAGCAGTTCTTC.

Only a few counts were recorded for this clonotype. This chain joins TRBV5-1 and TRBJ1-4; 8 positions match TRBD1. The germline V gene has CDR1 SGHRS and CDR2 YFSETQ. V lost 0 bases, J lost 4 bases, and 5 bases stayed unmatched. The CDR3 covers 16 residues. The CDR3 coding sequence is TGCGCCAGCAGCTTGGGGGGGACAGGCCTTAATGAAAAACTGTTTTTT. Its protein product is CASSLGGTGLNEKLFF.

The chain uses TRBV20-1 and TRBJ1-4; 7 bases are shared with TRBD1. V shed 0 bases, J shed 8 bases, and the junction held 15 bases outside the gene matches. This CDR3 is built from 17 residues. Germline CDR1 is DFQATT and CDR2 is SNEGSKA (reference sequence). CDR3 amino acids: CSARDVRQGWSDEKLFF. The DNA for the CDR3 is TGCAGTGCTAGAGATGTACGACAGGGCTGGTCTGACGAAAAACTGTTTTTT.

The genes are TRBV29-1 and TRBJ2-3; a weak D match, TRBD2 (6 bases). The CDR3 spans 15 residues. Trimming removed 2 bases at V and 2 bases at J, with 14 bases between. Germline V gives CDR1 SQVTM, CDR2 ANQGSEA. CDR3 sequence (DNA): TGCAGCGTTGAACTGTTCGCGCGGGACACAGATACGCAGTATTTT. Its translation: CSVELFARDTDTQYF.

This clonotype was observed once. This chain joins TRBV2 and TRBJ2-5; 14 nucleotides line up with TRBD2. With V trimmed by 6 bases and J by 4 bases, 4 bases remained unmatched. The CDR3 extends over 15 amino acids. From germline, CDR1 is SNHLY and CDR2 FYNNEI. CDR3 bases: TGTGCCAGCAGCGGGACTAGCGGGAGAGGAGAGACCCAGTACTTC. It translates to CASSGTSGRGETQYF. Full variable domain (outside the CDR3, taken from reference TRBV2 and TRBJ2-5): EPEVTQTPSHQVTQMGQEVILRCVPISNHLYFYWYRQILGQKVEFLVSFYNNEISEKSEIFDDQFSVERPDGSNFTLKIRSTKLEDSAMYFCASSGTSGRGETQYFGPGTRLLVL.

This chain connects TRBV20-1 to TRBJ2-1, with D uncertain. CDR1 is DFQATT and CDR2 is SNEGSKA in the germline V gene (reference sequence). V was shortened by 1 base and J by 9 bases, with 7 bases between the two germline ends. The length of the CDR3 is 11 residues. The CDR3 loop reads CSARAVAEQFF. Here the CDR3 DNA reads TGCAGTGCTAGAGCAGTTGCTGAGCAGTTCTTC.

This clonotype showed up just a few times. The J gene is TRBJ2-1, the V gene TRBV4-1; possible D gene TRBD2, 7 bases. Trimming left V 2 bases short and J 5 bases short, with 10 bases between. CDR1 and CDR2 (germline): MGHRA, YSYEKL. This CDR3 has 14 residues. The CDR3 nucleotides are TGCGCCAGCAGCCAATGGGGGGGCAACAATGAGCAGTTCTTC. Its translation: CASSQWGGNNEQFF.

This clonotype was counted between two and nine times. V and J are TRBV12-3 or TRBV12-4 and TRBJ2-4, with a weak D call TRBD2 (6 bases). V was cut by 3 bases and J by 3 bases, with 12 bases left in between. The CDR3 is 15 residues long. The CDR3 DNA reads TGTGCCAGCAGTTTTTGGGGGGAAGACAAAAACATTCAGTACTTC. Residues: CASSFWGEDKNIQYF.

The sample holds many counts of this clonotype. The chain links TRBV7-2 to TRBJ1-5; 7 bases match TRBD1. The trim removed 5 bases at V and 2 bases at J, leaving 9 bases unmatched. The CDR3 runs 16 residues. CDR1 is SGHTA, CDR2 FQGNSA, per germline. CDR3 nucleotide sequence: TGTGCCAGCAGCCCCCAGCCTCAGGGGGGCAATCAGCCCCAGCATTTT. Translation gives CASSPQPQGGNQPQHF.